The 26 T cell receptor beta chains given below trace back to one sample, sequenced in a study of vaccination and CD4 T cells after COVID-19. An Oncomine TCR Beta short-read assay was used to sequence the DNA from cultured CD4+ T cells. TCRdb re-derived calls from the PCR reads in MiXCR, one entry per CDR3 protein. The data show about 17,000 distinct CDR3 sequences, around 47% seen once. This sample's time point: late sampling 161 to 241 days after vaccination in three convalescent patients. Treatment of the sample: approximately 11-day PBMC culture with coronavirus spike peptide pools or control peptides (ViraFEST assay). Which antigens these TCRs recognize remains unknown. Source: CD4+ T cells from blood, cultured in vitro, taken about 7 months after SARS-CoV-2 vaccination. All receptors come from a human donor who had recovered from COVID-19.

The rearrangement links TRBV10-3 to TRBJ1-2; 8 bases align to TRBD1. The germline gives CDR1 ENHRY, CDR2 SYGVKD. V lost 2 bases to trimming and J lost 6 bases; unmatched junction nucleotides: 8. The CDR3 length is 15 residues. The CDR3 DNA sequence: TGTGCCATCAGTGAGGGGAGGACAGGGTTTGATGGCTACACCTTC. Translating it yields CAISEGRTGFDGYTF.

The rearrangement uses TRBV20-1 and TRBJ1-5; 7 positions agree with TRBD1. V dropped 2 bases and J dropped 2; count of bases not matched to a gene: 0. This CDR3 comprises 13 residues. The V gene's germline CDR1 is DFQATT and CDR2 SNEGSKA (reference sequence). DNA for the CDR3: TGCAGTGCTAGACAGGGGGGCAATCAGCCCCAGCATTTT. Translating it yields CSARQGGNQPQHF.

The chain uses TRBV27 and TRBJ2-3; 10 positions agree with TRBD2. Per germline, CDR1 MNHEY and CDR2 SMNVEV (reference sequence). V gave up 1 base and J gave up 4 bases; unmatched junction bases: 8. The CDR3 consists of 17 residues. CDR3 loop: CASSLWSSGGSPDTQYF. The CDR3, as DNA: TGTGCCAGCAGTTTATGGAGTAGCGGGGGGAGCCCAGATACGCAGTATTTT.

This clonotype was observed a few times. The DNA of the CDR3 is TGCAGTGCTAGAGGAGCGGGGGGGACAGATACGCAGTATTTT. Encoded protein: CSARGAGGTDTQYF. The chain uses TRBV20-1 and TRBJ2-3, with 10 bases identical to TRBD2. Trimming took 1 base from V and 3 from J; bases not matched to a gene: 1. The CDR3 contains 14 residues. The germline V gene has CDR1 DFQATT and CDR2 SNEGSKA (reference sequence).

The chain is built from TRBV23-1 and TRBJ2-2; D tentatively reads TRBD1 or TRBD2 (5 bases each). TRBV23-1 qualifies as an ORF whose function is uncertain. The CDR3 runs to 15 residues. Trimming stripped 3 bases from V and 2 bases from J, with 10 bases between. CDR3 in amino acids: CASSQGVSNTGELFF. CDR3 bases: TGCGCCAGCAGTCAGGGGGTATCCAACACCGGGGAGCTGTTTTTT.

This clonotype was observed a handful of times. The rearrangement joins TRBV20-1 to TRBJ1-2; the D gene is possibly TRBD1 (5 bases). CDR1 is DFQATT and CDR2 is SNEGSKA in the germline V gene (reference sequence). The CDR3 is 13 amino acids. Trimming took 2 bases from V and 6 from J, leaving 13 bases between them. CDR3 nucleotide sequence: TGCAGTGCTAGACAGGGTATCATCGATGGCTACACCTTC. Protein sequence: CSARQGIIDGYTF.

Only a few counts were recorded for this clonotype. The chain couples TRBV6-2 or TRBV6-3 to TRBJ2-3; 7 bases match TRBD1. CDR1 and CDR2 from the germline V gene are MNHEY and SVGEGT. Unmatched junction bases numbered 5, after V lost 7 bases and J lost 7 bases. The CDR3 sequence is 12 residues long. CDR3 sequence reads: CASTVQGYTQYF. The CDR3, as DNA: TGTGCCAGCACCGTACAGGGGTATACGCAGTATTTT.

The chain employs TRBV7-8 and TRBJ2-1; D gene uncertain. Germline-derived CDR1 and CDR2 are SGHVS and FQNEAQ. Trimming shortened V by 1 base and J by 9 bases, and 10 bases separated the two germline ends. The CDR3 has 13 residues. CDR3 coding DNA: TGTGCCAGCAGCTTAGGGAGTCTAGGTGAGCAGTTCTTC. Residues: CASSLGSLGEQFF.

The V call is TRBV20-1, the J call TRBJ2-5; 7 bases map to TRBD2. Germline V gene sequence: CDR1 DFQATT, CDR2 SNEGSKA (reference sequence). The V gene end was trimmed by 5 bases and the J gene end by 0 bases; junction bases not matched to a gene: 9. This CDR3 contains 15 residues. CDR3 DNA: TGCAGTGCTGCTGATACTAGCGTAAACCAAGAGACCCAGTACTTC. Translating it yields CSAADTSVNQETQYF.

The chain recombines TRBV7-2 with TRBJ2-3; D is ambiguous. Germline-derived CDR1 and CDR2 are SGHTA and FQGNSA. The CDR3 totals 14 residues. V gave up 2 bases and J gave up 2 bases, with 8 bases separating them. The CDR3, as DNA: TGTGCCAGCAGCTTATTTGCAGACACAGATACGCAGTATTTT. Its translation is CASSLFADTDTQYF.

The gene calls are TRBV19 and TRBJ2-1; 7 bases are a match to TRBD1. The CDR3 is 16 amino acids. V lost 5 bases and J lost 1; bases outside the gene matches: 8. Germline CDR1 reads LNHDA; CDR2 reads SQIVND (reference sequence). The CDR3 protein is CASSLPPGQSYNEQFF. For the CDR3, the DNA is TGTGCCAGTAGTCTCCCACCGGGACAGTCCTACAATGAGCAGTTCTTC.

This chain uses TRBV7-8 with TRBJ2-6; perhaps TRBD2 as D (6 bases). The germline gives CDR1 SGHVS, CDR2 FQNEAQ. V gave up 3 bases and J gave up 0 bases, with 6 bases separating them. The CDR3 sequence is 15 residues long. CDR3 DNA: TGTGCCAGCAGCTTCGGGAGCTCTGGGGCCAACGTCCTGACTTTC. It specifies CASSFGSSGANVLTF. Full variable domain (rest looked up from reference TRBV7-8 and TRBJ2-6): GAGVSQSPRYKVAKRGQDVALRCDPISGHVSLFWYQQALGQGPEFLTYFQNEAQLDKSGLPSDRFFAERPEGSVSTLKIQRTQQEDSAVYLCASSFGSSGANVLTFGAGSRLTVL.

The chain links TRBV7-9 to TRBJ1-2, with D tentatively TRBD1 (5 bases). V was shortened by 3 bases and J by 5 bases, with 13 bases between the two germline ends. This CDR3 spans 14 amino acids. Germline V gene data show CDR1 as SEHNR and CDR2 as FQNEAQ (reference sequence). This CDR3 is CASSLRQGEYGYTF. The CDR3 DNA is TGTGCCAGCAGCTTGCGCCAGGGCGAGTATGGCTACACCTTC.

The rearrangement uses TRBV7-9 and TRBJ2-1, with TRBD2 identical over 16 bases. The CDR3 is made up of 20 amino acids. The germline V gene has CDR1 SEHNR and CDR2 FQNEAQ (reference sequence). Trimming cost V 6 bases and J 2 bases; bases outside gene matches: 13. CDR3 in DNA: TGTGCCAGCAGTAAGCTGTTGGGACTAGCGGGGGGGCCTACCTACAATGAGCAGTTCTTC. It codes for CASSKLLGLAGGPTYNEQFF.

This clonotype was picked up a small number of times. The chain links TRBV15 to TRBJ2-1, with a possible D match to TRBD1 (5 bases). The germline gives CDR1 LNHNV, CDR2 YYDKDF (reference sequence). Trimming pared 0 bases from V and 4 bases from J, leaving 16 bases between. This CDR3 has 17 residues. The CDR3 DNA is TGTGCCACCAGCAGAGAACTGCCAGGGTTTCGTTACAATGAGCAGTTCTTC. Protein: CATSRELPGFRYNEQFF.

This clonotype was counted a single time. The CDR3 here is CATSDVRGQGAVYNEQFF. CDR3 DNA sequence: TGTGCCACCAGTGATGTAAGGGGACAGGGGGCCGTATACAATGAGCAGTTCTTC. The chain has TRBV24-1 and TRBJ2-1, with 12 positions matching TRBD1. This CDR3 region has 18 residues. J gave up 4 bases and V 3 bases, and 9 bases lay outside the gene matches. CDR1 is KGHDR and CDR2 is SFDVKD in the germline V gene.

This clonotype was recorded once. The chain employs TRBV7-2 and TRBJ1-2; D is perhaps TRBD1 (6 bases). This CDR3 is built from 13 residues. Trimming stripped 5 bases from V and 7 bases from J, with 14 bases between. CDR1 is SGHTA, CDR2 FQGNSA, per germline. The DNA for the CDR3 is TGTGCCAGCAGCCAGGGGAGTTTTTCTGGCTACACCTTC. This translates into CASSQGSFSGYTF.

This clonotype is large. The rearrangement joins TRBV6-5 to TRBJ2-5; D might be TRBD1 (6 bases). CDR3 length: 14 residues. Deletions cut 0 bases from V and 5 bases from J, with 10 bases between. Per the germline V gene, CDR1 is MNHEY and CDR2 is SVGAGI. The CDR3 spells CASSYSQGLETQYF. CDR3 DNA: TGTGCCAGCAGTTACTCCCAGGGGTTGGAGACCCAGTACTTC.

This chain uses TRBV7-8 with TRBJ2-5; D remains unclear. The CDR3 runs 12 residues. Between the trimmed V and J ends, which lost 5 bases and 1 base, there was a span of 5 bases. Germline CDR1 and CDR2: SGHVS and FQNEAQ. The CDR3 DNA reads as TGTGCCAGCAGCAGAAGCCAAGAGACCCAGTACTTC. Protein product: CASSRSQETQYF.

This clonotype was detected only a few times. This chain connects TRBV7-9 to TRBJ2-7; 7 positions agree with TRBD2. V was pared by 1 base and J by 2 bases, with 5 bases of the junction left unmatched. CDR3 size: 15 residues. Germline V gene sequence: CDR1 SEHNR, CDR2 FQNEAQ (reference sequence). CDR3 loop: CASSLGLAAAYEQYF. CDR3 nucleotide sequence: TGTGCCAGCAGCTTAGGCCTAGCGGCCGCCTACGAGCAGTACTTC.

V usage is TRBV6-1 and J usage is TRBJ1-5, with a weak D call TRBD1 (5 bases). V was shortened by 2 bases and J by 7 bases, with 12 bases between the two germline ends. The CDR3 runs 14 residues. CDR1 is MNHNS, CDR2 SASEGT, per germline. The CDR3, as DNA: TGTGCCAGCAGTGAATGGGGGGATGTCCAGCCCCAGCATTTT. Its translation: CASSEWGDVQPQHF.

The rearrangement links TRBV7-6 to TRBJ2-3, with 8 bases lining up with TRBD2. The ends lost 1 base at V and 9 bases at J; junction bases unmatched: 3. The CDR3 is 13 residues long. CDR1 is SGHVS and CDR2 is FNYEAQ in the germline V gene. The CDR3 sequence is CASSLERGRTQYF. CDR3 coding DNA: TGTGCCAGCAGCTTAGAGCGGGGGAGAACGCAGTATTTT.

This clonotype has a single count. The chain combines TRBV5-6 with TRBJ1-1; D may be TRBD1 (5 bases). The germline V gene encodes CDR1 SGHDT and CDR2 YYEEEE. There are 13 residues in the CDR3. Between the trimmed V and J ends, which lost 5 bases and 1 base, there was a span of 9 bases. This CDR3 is CASRSTGNTEAFF. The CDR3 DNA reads TGTGCCAGCAGGTCAACAGGGAACACTGAAGCTTTCTTT.

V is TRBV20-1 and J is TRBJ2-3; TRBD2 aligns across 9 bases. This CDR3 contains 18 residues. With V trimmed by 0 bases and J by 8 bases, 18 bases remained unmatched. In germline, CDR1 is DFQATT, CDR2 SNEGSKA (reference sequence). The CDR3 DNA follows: TGCAGTGCTAGAGATCTAAGGCGGGGGGGCGGGGGATCAGGTACGCAGTATTTT. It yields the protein CSARDLRRGGGGSGTQYF.

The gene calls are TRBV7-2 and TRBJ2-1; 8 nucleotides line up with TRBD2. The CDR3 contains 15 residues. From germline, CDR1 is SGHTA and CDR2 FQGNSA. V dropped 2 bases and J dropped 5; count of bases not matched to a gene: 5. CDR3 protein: CASSLTSGDNNEQFF. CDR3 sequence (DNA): TGTGCCAGCAGCTTAACTAGCGGTGATAACAATGAGCAGTTCTTC.

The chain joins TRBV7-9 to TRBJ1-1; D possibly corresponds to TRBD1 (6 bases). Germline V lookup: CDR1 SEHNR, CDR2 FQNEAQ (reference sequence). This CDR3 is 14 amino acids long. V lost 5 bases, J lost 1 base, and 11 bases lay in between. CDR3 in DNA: TGTGCCAGCAGCCAGCACAGGGAGAACACTGAAGCTTTCTTT. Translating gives CASSQHRENTEAFF.